This entry describes one T cell receptor beta chain. Using immunoSEQ multiplex PCR, the repertoire was profiled, and TCRdb retains in-frame clones only, with some absent. This table has a few hundred thousand clones, about 61% appearing once. The data were taken from a study of cytotoxic CD8 clonotypes in ibrutinib-treated CLL. Study summary: Averaging across samples gave approximately 250,000 productive templates and approximately 92,000 productive rearrangements.

The CDR3 is 16 residues long. J gave up 0 bases and V 4 bases, and 9 bases lay outside the gene matches. Germline-derived CDR1 and CDR2 are SGHRS and YFSETQ. The V call is TRBV5-1, the J call TRBJ1-1, with 7 positions matching TRBD1. Sequencing was performed on PBMCs, taken after 36 months of ibrutinib treatment. This clonotype was obtained from a human donor with chronic lymphocytic leukemia. CDR3 DNA: TGCGCCAGCAGCCATTTGGGGGACAGCATGAACACTGAAGCTTTCTTT. Protein sequence: CASSHLGDSMNTEAFF.